This is a list of T cell receptor beta chains from one sample in a study of blood T cell repertoires in COVID-19. Sequencing used immunoSEQ multiplex PCR; TCRdb keeps in-frame clones, though not all of them. This sample has roughly 160,000 clones, with roughly 80% found just once. Sequenced material: peripheral blood. The source of these receptors is a young man with active or convalescent COVID-19. Each CDR3 is given without its conserved first and last residue.

j_call,v_call,cdr3_aa
TRBJ2-3,TRBV18,ASSPRQVSSTDTQY
TRBJ1-2,TRBV7-9,ASSLAGSQGYGYT
TRBJ2-1,TRBV6-2/TRBV6-3,ASSYAGNNEQF
TRBJ1-6,TRBV5-1,ASSQRTGSYNSPLH
TRBJ2-7,TRBV14,ASSPPDGKIYEQY
TRBJ1-1,TRBV10-1,ASSMTGNTEAF
TRBJ2-7,TRBV24-1,ATSIQGSYEQY
TRBJ2-2,TRBV5-1,ASSVLARNTGELF
TRBJ2-7,TRBV4-1,ASSQGPGGSTYEQY
TRBJ1-5,TRBV5-5,ASSLGSGNQPQH
TRBJ1-5,TRBV9,ASSDGTDHSNQPQH
TRBJ1-1,TRBV5-6,ASSLAQGSGVAF
TRBJ2-3,TRBV5-1,ASNPGRGAQDTQY
TRBJ2-7,TRBV9,ASSVSGLAGAYEQY
TRBJ2-7,TRBV19,ASSASGRAREQY
TRBJ1-2,TRBV19,ASSARSINYGYT
TRBJ2-1,TRBV7-2,ASRARGGRSYNEQF
TRBJ2-3,TRBV11-3,ASSSTRSTDTQY
TRBJ2-1,TRBV7-3,ASSTSGAKLNEQF
TRBJ2-3,TRBV4-2,ASSFGGPSTDTQY
TRBJ2-2,TRBV10-3,AINEQGTGELF
TRBJ1-2,TRBV6-1,ASSEVRQVMYYGYT
TRBJ2-4,TRBV20-1,STDTGNIQY
TRBJ2-1,TRBV20-1,SASSLAETEQF
TRBJ2-1,TRBV12-3/TRBV12-4,ASSPSGEQF
TRBJ2-1,TRBV5-1,ASSLRSYNEQF
TRBJ2-7,TRBV3-1/TRBV3-2,ASSQGLAGLYQY
TRBJ2-7,TRBV7-2,ASSGQGGTYEQY
TRBJ2-1,TRBV7-9,ASSQVLPYNEQF
TRBJ2-5,TRBV6-6,ASSPRIAGTSEETQY
TRBJ2-7,TRBV6-6,ASRQRTSGTPYEQY
TRBJ2-3,TRBV19,ASSRTSGGTSRTDTQY
TRBJ2-3,TRBV19,ASRRSPTSGTDTQY
TRBJ2-7,TRBV18,ASSRPGQGAYEQY
TRBJ2-4,TRBV19,ASSGPRGGVDIQY
TRBJ2-1,TRBV11-3,ASSFEGTSGRAPYNEQF
TRBJ2-2,TRBV6-6,ASSYQRGGPGELF
TRBJ1-6,TRBV6-5,ASSSPPGQGYSPLH
TRBJ2-2,TRBV13,ASSFFGTSGTNTGELF
TRBJ2-7,TRBV9,ASSPRDLAYEQY
TRBJ2-7,TRBV7-2,ASRTGVGSYEQY
TRBJ2-3,TRBV30,AWSVGQSTDTQY
TRBJ1-3,TRBV5-5,ASSLTGVSSGNTIY
TRBJ1-2,TRBV30,AWSRGVRGGYT
TRBJ1-2,TRBV5-1,ASSPTGPRFYGYT
TRBJ2-1,TRBV2,ASKREGKMNEQF
TRBJ2-3,TRBV14,ASRSGTSPDTQY
TRBJ2-5,TRBV24-1,ATSDLLAGGEETQY
TRBJ1-4,TRBV3-1/TRBV3-2,ASSLSQGVYEKLF
TRBJ2-7,TRBV2,ASVGQGGRVNYEQY
TRBJ1-3,TRBV30,AWSQGFDFSGNTIY
TRBJ2-5,TRBV11-2,ASSVQGMQEETQY
TRBJ2-1,TRBV18,ASSPLGTSGNNEQF
TRBJ2-2,TRBV5-4,ASSSRTSGFTGELF
TRBJ2-3,TRBV9,ASSVQGGTDTQY
TRBJ1-5,TRBV27,ASSFDRAQPQH
TRBJ2-3,TRBV14,ASSRQGNTQY
TRBJ1-1,TRBV18,ASSPQGNTEAF
TRBJ1-2,TRBV7-9,ASSLALGQQNYGYT